What follows are 5 T cell receptor beta chains derived from one specimen sequenced in a study of blood T cell repertoires in COVID-19. The assay was immunoSEQ multiplex PCR, and TCRdb's table has in-frame clones only and misses some. This table holds 200,000 to 250,000 clones, approximately 80% found once. The sample taken for sequencing was peripheral blood. Source of these receptors: a man in his fifties or sixties with active or convalescent COVID-19.

The chain is built from TRBV19 and TRBJ1-2; D gene ambiguous. V lost 2 bases and J lost 7, with 20 bases in between. The CDR3 consists of 16 residues. Per the germline V gene, CDR1 is LNHDA and CDR2 is SQIVND (reference sequence). CDR3 sequence (DNA): TGTGCCAGTAGTATATCCGTGGGTCTGAGGAAAGGTGGCTACACCTTC. This gives the protein CASSISVGLRKGGYTF.

Turning to this clone: The junction shows a germline mismatch at one end, possibly a read error. V gene TRBV6-2 or TRBV6-3 combines with J gene TRBJ2-3; D might be TRBD1 (6 bases). The CDR3 totals 13 residues. Per the germline V gene, CDR1 is MNHEY and CDR2 is SVGEGT. CDR3 bases: TGTGCCAGCAGTACCTCCGAGACAGGTACGCAGTATTTT. Its translation is CASSTSETGTQYF.

This chain joins TRBV27 and TRBJ2-7, with 9 bases that match TRBD1. J gave up 0 bases and V 6 bases, and 6 bases lay outside the gene matches. This CDR3 is built from 15 residues. Germline CDR1 and CDR2: MNHEY and SMNVEV (reference sequence). CDR3 residues: CASRRGQGSSYEQYF. The CDR3 nucleotides are TGTGCCAGCAGGCGGGGACAGGGAAGCTCCTACGAGCAGTACTTC.

This chain's CDR3 is CASSPEFRPGEGEQFF. CDR3 bases: TGTGCCAGCAGCCCTGAATTTCGGCCCGGCGAGGGTGAGCAGTTCTTC. V gene TRBV7-9 combines with J gene TRBJ2-1, with D perhaps TRBD2 (5 bases). CDR3 size: 16 residues. V lost 5 bases and J lost 9, with 23 bases in between. Germline loops: CDR1 SEHNR, CDR2 FQNEAQ (reference sequence).

This sequence joins TRBV5-4 and TRBJ1-1, with 7 bases matching TRBD1. Germline CDR1 is SGHNT and CDR2 is YYREEE (reference sequence). J gave up 5 bases and V 3 bases, and 7 bases lay outside the gene matches. The CDR3 is 14 residues long. CDR3 nucleotides: TGTGCCAGCAGCTCCTCGACAGGGAGAACTGAAGCTTTCTTT. Amino acid sequence: CASSSSTGRTEAFF. Drawing the rest from reference TRBV5-4 and TRBJ1-1, the complete variable domain is ETGVTQSPTHLIKTRGQQVTLRCSSQSGHNTVSWYQQALGQGPQFIFQYYREEENGRGNFPPRFSGLQFPNYSSELNVNALELDDSALYLCASSSSTGRTEAFFGQGTRLTVV.